This is a list of T cell receptor beta chains from one sample in a study of blood T cell repertoires in COVID-19. Assay used: immunoSEQ multiplex PCR; TCRdb lists only in-frame clones, some missing. The sample consists of under 400,000 clones, nearly 90% of them appearing once. The source material was peripheral blood. These TCRs come from a man aged 18 to 35 with active or convalescent COVID-19. Both conserved end residues are part of each CDR3. The D gene is left open where the match is weak. Not all rows give a size; the values are once, few, many and, for expanded clones, a class.

abundance	v_gene	j_gene	d_gene	CDR3nt	CDR3aa
NA	TRBV7-3	TRBJ2-1	NA	TGTGCCAGCAGCTTACAGCGGGTTCCCTACAATGAGCAGTTCTTC	CASSLQRVPYNEQFF
NA	TRBV29-1	TRBJ2-3	TRBD2	TGCAGCGTTGAATTGCGACTAGCGGGACTAATCACAGATACGCAGTATTTT	CSVELRLAGLITDTQYF
NA	TRBV7-7	TRBJ1-3	NA	TGTGCCAGCAGCCCAGACTCTGGAAACACCATATATTTT	CASSPDSGNTIYF
few	TRBV7-2	TRBJ1-1	NA	TGTGCCAGCCCCAGGTCCCGGACAGTGAACACTGAAGCTTTCTTT	CASPRSRTVNTEAFF
NA	TRBV7-7	TRBJ2-5	TRBD1	TGTGCCAGCAGCCAACAGCCACAGGGGGTTTTCGAGACCCAGTACTTC	CASSQQPQGVFETQYF
NA	TRBV24-1	TRBJ1-1	TRBD1	TGTGCCACCAGTGATCGGGGACAGGGAGGGAACACTGAAGCTTTCTTT	CATSDRGQGGNTEAFF
NA	TRBV9	TRBJ1-4	NA	TGTGCCAGCAGCGCGACAGGTGAAAAACTGTTTTTT	CASSATGEKLFF
NA	TRBV28	TRBJ2-1	TRBD2	TGTGCCAGCAGTTTAGCGTTAGGGGGACTAGCGGGAGATGAGCAGTTCTTC	CASSLALGGLAGDEQFF
NA	TRBV7-9	TRBJ1-2	NA	TGTGCCAGCAGCTTAGGGGCAGCTAACTATGGCTACACCTTC	CASSLGAANYGYTF
NA	TRBV3-1/TRBV3-2	TRBJ1-3	TRBD1	TGTGCCAGCAGGCCCAACAAGGGGGCACGGAACACCATATATTTT	CASRPNKGARNTIYF
NA	TRBV10-3	TRBJ1-6	NA	TGTGCCATCAGCCCCACCGGGGGAAATTCACCCCTCCACTTT	CAISPTGGNSPLHF
NA	TRBV4-3	TRBJ2-1	NA	TGCGCCAGCAGCCCAAGATTATTTATGGGGCTGACCTCCTACAATGAGCAGTTCTTC	CASSPRLFMGLTSYNEQFF
NA	TRBV5-1	TRBJ2-7	NA	TGCGCCAGCAGCCCAGGAAGGTCCCCGTACTACGAGCAGTACTTC	CASSPGRSPYYEQYF
NA	TRBV11-2	TRBJ2-3	NA	TGTGCCAGCAGCTTAGTGGCCCAGGGCGAAGATACGCAGTATTTT	CASSLVAQGEDTQYF
NA	TRBV5-1	TRBJ2-7	TRBD1	TGCGCCAGCAGCTTGGGCCAAGGGACAGGGATCAACGAGCAGTACTTC	CASSLGQGTGINEQYF
NA	TRBV19	TRBJ1-2	TRBD1	TGTGCCAGTAGCTCCCGGGACAGTCGACTTCTCTATGGCTACACCTTC	CASSSRDSRLLYGYTF
NA	TRBV4-1	TRBJ2-7	NA	TGCGCCAGCAGCCAAGGCGAAGCAGGGTCCTACGAGCAGTACTTC	CASSQGEAGSYEQYF
NA	TRBV18	TRBJ2-2	TRBD2	TGTGCCAGCTCAGGACTAGCGGGAGTTACCGGGGAGCTGTTTTTT	CASSGLAGVTGELFF
NA	TRBV27	TRBJ2-1	TRBD1	TGTGCCAGCAGTTTATTCAGGGGGCCGGACAATGAGCAGTTCTTC	CASSLFRGPDNEQFF
NA	TRBV7-2	TRBJ2-1	NA	TGTGCCATCAGAGAGGAGGTTTCCAATGAGCAGTTCTTC	CAIREEVSNEQFF
NA	TRBV27	TRBJ2-5	TRBD2	TGTGCCAGCAGGCTTCTAGCGGGGTGGGAGACCCAGTACTTC	CASRLLAGWETQYF
NA	TRBV11-2	TRBJ2-1	NA	TGTGCCAGCAGTCCCACAGGGAATGAGCAGTTCTTC	CASSPTGNEQFF
once	TRBV6-2/TRBV6-3	TRBJ2-5	TRBD2	TGTGCCAGCAGTCCAAGGGGACTAGCGGGAGTGGAGACCCAGTACTTC	CASSPRGLAGVETQYF
NA	TRBV10-3	TRBJ2-7	TRBD1	TGTGCCATCAGTGAGTTGACAGGGGGTGGGCAGTACTTC	CAISELTGGGQYF
few	TRBV4-3	TRBJ2-1	NA	TGCGCCAGCAGCCTATTGACGGGGACCTACAATGAGCAGTTCTTC	CASSLLTGTYNEQFF
NA	TRBV9	TRBJ2-5	NA	TGTGCCAGCAGCGCAGGGCAGGGGAGAGAGACCCAGTACTTC	CASSAGQGRETQYF
NA	TRBV3-1/TRBV3-2	TRBJ2-3	TRBD2	TGTGCCAGCAGCCAAGGAAGGCGGGGGGGATTAGCCACAGATACGCAGTATTTT	CASSQGRRGGLATDTQYF
NA	TRBV27	TRBJ1-1	NA	TGTGCCAGCAGTTTGGTACAGGAGAACACTGAAGCTTTCTTT	CASSLVQENTEAFF
NA	TRBV7-9	TRBJ1-5	NA	TGTGCCAGCAGCTTAACAACAGCCAATCAGCCCCAGCATTTT	CASSLTTANQPQHF
NA	TRBV6-6	TRBJ2-5	TRBD2	TGTGCCAGCCTCACTAGCGGGGATCGAAAAGAGACCCAGTACTTC	CASLTSGDRKETQYF
once	TRBV9	TRBJ2-1	TRBD2	TGTGCCAGCAGCGTGACTAGCGGAACCTACAATGAGCAGTTCTTC	CASSVTSGTYNEQFF
NA	TRBV6-5	TRBJ2-2	NA	TGTGCCAGCAAGGAGGGGGCTGTTGGTACCGGGGAGCTGTTTTTT	CASKEGAVGTGELFF
NA	TRBV7-2	TRBJ1-2	TRBD1	TGTGCCAGCAGCGGGAGGACAGGCAACTATGGCTACACCTTC	CASSGRTGNYGYTF